This TCR beta chain originates from a study of blood T cell repertoires in COVID-19 (dated by TCRdb to about 2020). As for the study more broadly: Samples from collaborators originated in the United States, Italy and Spain and spanned both the acute and convalescent phases of COVID-19. The prospective study material was composed of cDNA or gDNA derived from T cells, B-cell-depleted T cells, or PBMCs. Deeply sampled blood TCRbeta repertoires from subjects exposed to, actively infected with, or recovered from COVID-19 were included in the dataset. A freely available public database, intended as a resource for researchers studying the immune response to SARS-CoV-2, is where the repertoires were released. Samples came from the ongoing ImmuneRACE study (first 160 participants) plus 1,254 subjects from 6 global collaborators. Nearly every sample came with metadata listing a de-identified subject ID, COVID-19 status, age in years and sex. HLA class I and class II types, where available, came from metadata supplied by the sample provider rather than from assay-based typing. The research as a whole found: Clinical and demographic metadata were provided uncurated, with the amount varying by source and participant.

V is pared back by 6 bases and J by 0 bases, with 8 bases lying between the germline termini. Reading the germline V gene (reference sequence) gives CDR1 LNHDA and CDR2 SQIVND. The cysteine opens and the phenylalanine closes a CDR3 of 13 amino acids. Just the 39-base CDR3 DNA is kept, in frame starting at base 1. The immunoSEQ Assay, a bias-controlled multiplex PCR, was used to amplify TCRbeta CDR3 regions from genomic DNA. The published analysis was carried out like this. The number of nucleated cells in each sample was estimated by amplification of reference gene primers within the assay. Sequence reads were collapsed and filtered to measure the absolute abundance of every unique TCRbeta CDR3 rearrangement. For each sample, productive Simpson clonality was calculated as the square root of Simpson's diversity index across productive rearrangements. TCRdb took over this immuneACCESS table, retaining in-frame rearrangements with V and J assigned. Such tables are incomplete; in checked studies, under half of the missing clones stem from an unresolved V gene, and the remainder is unexplained. The D gene and trimming were derived from the DNA, and the V and J assignments and clone size from that table. This sample lists almost 35,000 clones; 85% to 95% were detected once. The ten top clones hold around two fifths of the sample.

The collaborating institutions used their own protocols to collect whole blood in K2EDTA tubes. Collaborator samples were shipped for TCRbeta analysis as frozen whole blood, isolated PBMCs, or DNA extracted from either sample type. In regard to this clone: Its antigen remains unidentified. No quality values exist for individual bases; no much larger clone is one base distant.

The sequence links TRBV19 to TRBJ1-1; 5 matching bases give a weak D call of TRBD1. Sequenced input: peripheral blood. This receptor was obtained from a man aged 55 to 70 with active or convalescent COVID-19. The CDR3 sequence is CASSMTVNTEAFF. The nucleotides are TGTGCCAGTAGCATGACAGTGAACACTGAAGCTTTCTTT.